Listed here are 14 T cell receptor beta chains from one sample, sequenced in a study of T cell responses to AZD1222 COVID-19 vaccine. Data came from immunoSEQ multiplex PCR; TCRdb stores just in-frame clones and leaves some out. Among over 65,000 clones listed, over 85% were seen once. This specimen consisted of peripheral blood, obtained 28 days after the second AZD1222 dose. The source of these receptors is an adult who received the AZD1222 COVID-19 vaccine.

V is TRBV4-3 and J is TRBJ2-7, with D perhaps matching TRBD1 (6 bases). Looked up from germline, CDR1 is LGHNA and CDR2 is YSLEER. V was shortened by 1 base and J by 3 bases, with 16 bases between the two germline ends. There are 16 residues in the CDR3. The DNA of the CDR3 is TGCGCCAGCAGCCAAGGGGTAGCAGGGGCGGACTACGAGCAGTACTTC. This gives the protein CASSQGVAGADYEQYF.

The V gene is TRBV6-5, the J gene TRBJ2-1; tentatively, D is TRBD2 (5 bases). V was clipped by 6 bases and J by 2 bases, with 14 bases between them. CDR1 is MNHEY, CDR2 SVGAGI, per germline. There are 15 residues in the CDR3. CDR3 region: CASRGAGSPYNEQFF. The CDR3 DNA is TGTGCCAGCAGGGGAGCCGGAAGTCCCTACAATGAGCAGTTCTTC.

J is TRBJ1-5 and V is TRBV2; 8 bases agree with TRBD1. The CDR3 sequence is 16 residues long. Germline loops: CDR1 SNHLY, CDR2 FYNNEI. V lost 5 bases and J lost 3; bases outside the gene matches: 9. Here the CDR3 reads CASSLPRQGSNQPQHF. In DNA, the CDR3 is TGTGCCAGCAGTCTACCTCGACAGGGGTCCAATCAGCCCCAGCATTTT.

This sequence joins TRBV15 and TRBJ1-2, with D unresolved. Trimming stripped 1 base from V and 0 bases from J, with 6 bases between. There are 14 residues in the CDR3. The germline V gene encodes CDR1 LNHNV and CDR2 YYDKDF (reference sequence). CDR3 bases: TGTGCCACCAGCAGAGCAACGGCTAACTATGGCTACACCTTC. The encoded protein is CATSRATANYGYTF.

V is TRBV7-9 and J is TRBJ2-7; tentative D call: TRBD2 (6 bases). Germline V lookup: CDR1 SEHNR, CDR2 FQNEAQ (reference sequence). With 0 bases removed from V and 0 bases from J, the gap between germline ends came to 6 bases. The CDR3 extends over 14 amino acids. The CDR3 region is CASSLARDSYEQYF. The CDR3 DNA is TGTGCCAGCAGCTTAGCGCGGGACTCCTACGAGCAGTACTTC.

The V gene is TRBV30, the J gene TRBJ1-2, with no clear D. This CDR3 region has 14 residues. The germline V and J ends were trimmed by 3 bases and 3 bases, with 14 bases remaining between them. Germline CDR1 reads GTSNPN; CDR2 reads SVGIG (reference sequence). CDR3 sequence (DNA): TGTGCCTGGAGCTTTTACGGATCGGACTATGGCTACACCTTC. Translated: CAWSFYGSDYGYTF.

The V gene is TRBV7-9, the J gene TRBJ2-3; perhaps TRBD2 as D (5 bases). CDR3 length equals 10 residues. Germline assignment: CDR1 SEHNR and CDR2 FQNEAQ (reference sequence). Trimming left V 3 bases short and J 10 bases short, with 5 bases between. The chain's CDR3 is CASSLGAQYF. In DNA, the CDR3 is TGTGCCAGCAGCTTGGGAGCGCAGTATTTT.

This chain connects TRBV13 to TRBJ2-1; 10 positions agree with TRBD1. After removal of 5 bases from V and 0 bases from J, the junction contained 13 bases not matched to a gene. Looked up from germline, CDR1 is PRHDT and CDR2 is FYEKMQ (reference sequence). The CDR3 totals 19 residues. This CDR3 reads CASSVRQGALSSSYNEQFF. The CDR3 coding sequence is TGTGCCAGCAGCGTGAGACAGGGGGCTCTTTCGAGCTCCTACAATGAGCAGTTCTTC.

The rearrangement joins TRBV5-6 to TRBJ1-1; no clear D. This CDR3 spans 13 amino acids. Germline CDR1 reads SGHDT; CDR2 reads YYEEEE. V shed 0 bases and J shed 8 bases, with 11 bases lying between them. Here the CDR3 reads CASSLVRGFEAFF. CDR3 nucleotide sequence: TGTGCCAGCAGCTTGGTTCGTGGGTTCGAAGCTTTCTTT.

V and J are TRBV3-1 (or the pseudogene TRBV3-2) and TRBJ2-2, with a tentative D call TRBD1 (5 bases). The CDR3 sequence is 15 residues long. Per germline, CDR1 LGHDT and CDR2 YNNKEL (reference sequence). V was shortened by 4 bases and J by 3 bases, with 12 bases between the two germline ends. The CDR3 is CASSLDRPDTGELFF. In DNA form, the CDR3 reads TGTGCCAGCAGCCTCGACAGACCTGACACCGGGGAGCTGTTTTTT.

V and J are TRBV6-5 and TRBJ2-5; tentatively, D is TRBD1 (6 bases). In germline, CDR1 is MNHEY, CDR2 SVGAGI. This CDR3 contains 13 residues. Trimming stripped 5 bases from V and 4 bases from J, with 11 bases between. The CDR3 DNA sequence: TGTGCCAGCAGTCTACAGGGAACAGAGACCCAGTACTTC. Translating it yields CASSLQGTETQYF.

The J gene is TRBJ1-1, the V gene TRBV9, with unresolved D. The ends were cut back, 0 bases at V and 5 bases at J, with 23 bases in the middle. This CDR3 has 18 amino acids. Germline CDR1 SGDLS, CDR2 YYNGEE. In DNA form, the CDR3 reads TGTGCCAGCAGCGTAGCACCCTACCCCCTTAGAGATGGGACTGAAGCTTTCTTT. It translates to CASSVAPYPLRDGTEAFF.

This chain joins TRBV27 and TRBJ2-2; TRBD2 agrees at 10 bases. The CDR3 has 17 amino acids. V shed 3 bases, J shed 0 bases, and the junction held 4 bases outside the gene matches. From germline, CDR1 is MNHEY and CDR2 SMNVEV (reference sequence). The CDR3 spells CASSFLSGGPNTGELFF. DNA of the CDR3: TGTGCCAGCAGTTTCCTTAGCGGGGGGCCGAACACCGGGGAGCTGTTTTTT.

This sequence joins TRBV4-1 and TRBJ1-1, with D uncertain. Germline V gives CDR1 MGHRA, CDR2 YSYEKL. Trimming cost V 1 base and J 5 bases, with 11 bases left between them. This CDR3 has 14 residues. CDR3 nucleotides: TGCGCCAGCAGCCAAGTTGGTGAGGGTACTGAAGCTTTCTTT. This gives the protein CASSQVGEGTEAFF.